This T cell receptor (beta chain) originates from a study of T cell changes during pregnancy in multiple sclerosis. The CDR3 loop spans 15 amino acids. V was shortened by 4 bases and J by 2 bases, with 13 bases between the two germline ends. Germline CDR1 and CDR2: SGHRS and YFSETQ. Clones were read by immunoSEQ multiplex PCR, and TCRdb kept only the in-frame ones, dropping some. The data hold 85,000 to 130,000 clones, with under 95% observed a single time. Sequencing used peripheral blood, obtained after pregnancy. The chain carries TRBV5-1 and TRBJ2-1; D is possibly TRBD1 (6 bases). This receptor was obtained from a female donor with multiple sclerosis, enrolled in a pregnancy study. CDR3 coding DNA: TGCGCCAGCAGCAGGCCAGGGGAGACCTACAATGAGCAGTTCTTC. It specifies CASSRPGETYNEQFF.